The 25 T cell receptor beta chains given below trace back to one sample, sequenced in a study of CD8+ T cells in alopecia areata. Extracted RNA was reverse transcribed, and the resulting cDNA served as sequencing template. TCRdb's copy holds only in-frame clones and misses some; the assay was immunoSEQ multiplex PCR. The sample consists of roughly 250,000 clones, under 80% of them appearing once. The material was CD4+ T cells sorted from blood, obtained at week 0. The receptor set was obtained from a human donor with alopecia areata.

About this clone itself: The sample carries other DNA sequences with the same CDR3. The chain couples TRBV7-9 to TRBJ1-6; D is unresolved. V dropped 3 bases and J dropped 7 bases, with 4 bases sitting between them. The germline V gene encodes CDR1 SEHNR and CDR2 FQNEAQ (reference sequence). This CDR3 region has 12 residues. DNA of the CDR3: TGTGCCAGCAGCTTGCCCAATTCACCCCTCCACTTT. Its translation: CASSLPNSPLHF.

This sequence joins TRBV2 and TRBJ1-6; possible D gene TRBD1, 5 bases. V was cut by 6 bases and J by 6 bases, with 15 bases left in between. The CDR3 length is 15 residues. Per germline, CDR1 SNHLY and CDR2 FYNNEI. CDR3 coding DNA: TGTGCCAGCAGCGAAAACAGACAGTCTAATTCACCCCTCCACTTT. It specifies CASSENRQSNSPLHF.

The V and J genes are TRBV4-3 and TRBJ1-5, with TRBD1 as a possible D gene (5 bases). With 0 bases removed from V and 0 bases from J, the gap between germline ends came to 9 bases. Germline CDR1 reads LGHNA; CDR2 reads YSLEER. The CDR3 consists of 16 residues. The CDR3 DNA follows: TGCGCCAGCAGCCAAGAAATAGGGGTTAGCAATCAGCCCCAGCATTTT. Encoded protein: CASSQEIGVSNQPQHF.

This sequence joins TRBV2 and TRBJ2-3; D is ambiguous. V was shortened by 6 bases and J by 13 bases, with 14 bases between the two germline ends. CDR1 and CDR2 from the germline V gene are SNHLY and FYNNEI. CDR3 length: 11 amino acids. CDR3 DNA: TGTGCCAGCAGATCGGGCGCCCAAGAGTATTTT. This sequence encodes CASRSGAQEYF. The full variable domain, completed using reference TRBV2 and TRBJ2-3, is EPEVTQTPSHQVTQMGQEVILRCVPISNHLYFYWYRQILGQKVEFLVSFYNNEISEKSEIFDDQFSVERPDGSNFTLKIRSTKLEDSAMYFCASRSGAQEYFGPGTRLTVL.

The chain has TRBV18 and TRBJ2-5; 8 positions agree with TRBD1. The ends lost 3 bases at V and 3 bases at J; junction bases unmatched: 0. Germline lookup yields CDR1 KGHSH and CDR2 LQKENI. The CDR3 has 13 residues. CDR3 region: CASSPGQEETQYF. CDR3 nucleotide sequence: TGTGCCAGCTCACCGGGACAGGAAGAGACCCAGTACTTC.

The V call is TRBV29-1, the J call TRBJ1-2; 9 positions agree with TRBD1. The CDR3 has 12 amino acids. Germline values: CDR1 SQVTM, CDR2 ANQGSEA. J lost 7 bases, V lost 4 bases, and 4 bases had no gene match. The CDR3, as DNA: TGCAGCGTTGCTACAGGGGGCCGTGGCTACACCTTC. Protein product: CSVATGGRGYTF.

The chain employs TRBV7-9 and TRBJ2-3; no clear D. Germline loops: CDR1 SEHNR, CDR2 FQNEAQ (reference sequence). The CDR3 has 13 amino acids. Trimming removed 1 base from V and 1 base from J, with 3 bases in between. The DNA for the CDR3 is TGTGCCAGCAGCTTAGACGGCACAGATACGCAGTATTTT. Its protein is CASSLDGTDTQYF.

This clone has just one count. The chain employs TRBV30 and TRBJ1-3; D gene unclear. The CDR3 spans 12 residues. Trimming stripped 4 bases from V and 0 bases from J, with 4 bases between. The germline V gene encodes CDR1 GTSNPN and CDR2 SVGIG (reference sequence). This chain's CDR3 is CAWTYSGNTIYF. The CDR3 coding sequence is TGTGCCTGGACTTACTCTGGAAACACCATATATTTT.

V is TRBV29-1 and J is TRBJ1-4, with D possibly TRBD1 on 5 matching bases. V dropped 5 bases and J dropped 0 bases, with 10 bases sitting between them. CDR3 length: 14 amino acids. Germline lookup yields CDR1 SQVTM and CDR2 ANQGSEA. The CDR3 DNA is TGCAGCGTTACGGGGGTCCCAACTAATGAAAAACTGTTTTTT. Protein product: CSVTGVPTNEKLFF.

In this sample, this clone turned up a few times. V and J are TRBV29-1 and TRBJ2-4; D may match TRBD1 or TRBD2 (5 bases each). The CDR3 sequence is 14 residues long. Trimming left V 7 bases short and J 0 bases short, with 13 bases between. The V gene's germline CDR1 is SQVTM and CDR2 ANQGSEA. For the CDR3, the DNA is TGCAGCGCTTGGGACCACCTAGCCAAAAACATTCAGTACTTC. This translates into CSAWDHLAKNIQYF.

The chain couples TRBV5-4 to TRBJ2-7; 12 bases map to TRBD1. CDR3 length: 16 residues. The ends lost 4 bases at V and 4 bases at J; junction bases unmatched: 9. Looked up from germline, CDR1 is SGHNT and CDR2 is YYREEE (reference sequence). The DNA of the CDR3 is TGTGCCAGCAGCCCCGGGACAGGGGGCGCCCCTTACGAGCAGTACTTC. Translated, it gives CASSPGTGGAPYEQYF.

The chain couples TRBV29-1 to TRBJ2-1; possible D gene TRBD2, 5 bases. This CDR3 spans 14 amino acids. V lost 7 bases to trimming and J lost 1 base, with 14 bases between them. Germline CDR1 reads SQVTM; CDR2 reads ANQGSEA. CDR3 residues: CSAPGRLSYNEQFF. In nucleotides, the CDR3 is TGCAGCGCCCCGGGGAGACTGTCCTACAATGAGCAGTTCTTC.

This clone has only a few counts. This CDR3 is CAWSRRGRRTTEAFF. In DNA form, the CDR3 reads TGTGCCTGGAGCCGAAGGGGACGTCGGACCACTGAAGCTTTCTTT. The chain employs TRBV30 and TRBJ1-1, with a tentative D call TRBD1 (5 bases). Germline values: CDR1 GTSNPN, CDR2 SVGIG (reference sequence). Trimming removed 3 bases at V and 4 bases at J, with 18 bases between. The CDR3 runs 15 residues.

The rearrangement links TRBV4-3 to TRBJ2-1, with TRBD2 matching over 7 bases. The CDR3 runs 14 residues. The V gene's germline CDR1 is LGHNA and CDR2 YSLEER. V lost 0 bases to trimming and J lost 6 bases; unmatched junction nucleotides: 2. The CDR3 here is CASSQDRTSNEQFF. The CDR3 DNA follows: TGCGCCAGCAGCCAAGATCGGACTAGCAATGAGCAGTTCTTC.

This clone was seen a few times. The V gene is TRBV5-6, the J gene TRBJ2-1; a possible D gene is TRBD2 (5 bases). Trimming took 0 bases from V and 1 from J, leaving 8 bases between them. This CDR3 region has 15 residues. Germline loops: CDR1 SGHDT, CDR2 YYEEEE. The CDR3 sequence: CASSLALGSYNEQFF. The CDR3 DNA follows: TGTGCCAGCAGCTTGGCACTAGGGTCCTACAATGAGCAGTTCTTC.

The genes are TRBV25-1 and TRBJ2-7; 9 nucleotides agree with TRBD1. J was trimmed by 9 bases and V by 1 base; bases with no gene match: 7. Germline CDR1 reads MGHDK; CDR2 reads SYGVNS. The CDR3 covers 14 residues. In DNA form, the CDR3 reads TGTGCCAGCAGTGAATCCCCGGGGACAGGGAGGCAGTACTTC. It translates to CASSESPGTGRQYF.

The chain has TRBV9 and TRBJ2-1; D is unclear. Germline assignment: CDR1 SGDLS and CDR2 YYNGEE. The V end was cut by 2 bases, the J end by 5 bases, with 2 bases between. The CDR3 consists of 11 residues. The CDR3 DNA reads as TGTGCCAGCAGCGTCCACAATGAGCAGTTCTTC. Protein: CASSVHNEQFF.

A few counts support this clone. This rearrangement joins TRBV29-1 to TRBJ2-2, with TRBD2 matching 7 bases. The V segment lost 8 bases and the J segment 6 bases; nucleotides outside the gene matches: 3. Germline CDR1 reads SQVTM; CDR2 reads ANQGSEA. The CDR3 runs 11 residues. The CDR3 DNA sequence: TGCAGCTTTGGACTAGCCGGGGAGCTGTTTTTT. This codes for CSFGLAGELFF.

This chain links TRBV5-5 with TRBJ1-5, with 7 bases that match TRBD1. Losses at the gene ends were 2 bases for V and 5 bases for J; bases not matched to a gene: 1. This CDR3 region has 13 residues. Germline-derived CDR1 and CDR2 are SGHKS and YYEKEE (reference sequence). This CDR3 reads CASSFDRDQPQHF. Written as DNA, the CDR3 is TGTGCCAGCAGCTTTGACAGGGATCAGCCCCAGCATTTT.

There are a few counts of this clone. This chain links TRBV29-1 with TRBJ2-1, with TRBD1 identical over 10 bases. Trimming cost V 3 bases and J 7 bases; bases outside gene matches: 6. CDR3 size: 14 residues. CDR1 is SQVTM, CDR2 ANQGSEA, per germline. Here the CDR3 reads CSVDRDRGGNEQFF. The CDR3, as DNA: TGCAGCGTTGACCGGGACAGGGGAGGAAATGAGCAGTTCTTC.

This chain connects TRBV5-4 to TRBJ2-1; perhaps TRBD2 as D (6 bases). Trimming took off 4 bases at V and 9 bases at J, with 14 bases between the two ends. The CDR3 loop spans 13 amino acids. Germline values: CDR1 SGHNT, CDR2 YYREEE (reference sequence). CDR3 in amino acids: CASSPTSSGEQFF. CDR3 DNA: TGTGCCAGCAGCCCGACTAGTAGCGGTGAGCAGTTCTTC.

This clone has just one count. The CDR3 DNA reads as TGTGCCTGGAGTGTAATGCAAACCGGGGAGCTGTTTTTT. Protein: CAWSVMQTGELFF. The chain joins TRBV30 to TRBJ2-2; D gene ambiguous. The germline CDR1 and CDR2 sequences are GTSNPN and SVGIG (reference sequence). V lost 0 bases and J 5 bases, leaving 7 bases between the germline ends. The CDR3 sequence is 13 residues long.

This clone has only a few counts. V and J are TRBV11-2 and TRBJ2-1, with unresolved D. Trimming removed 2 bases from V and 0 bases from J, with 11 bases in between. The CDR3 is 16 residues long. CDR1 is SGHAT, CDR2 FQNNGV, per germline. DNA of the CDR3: TGTGCCAGCAGCTTATTAGGGTTGAGCTCCTACAATGAGCAGTTCTTC. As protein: CASSLLGLSSYNEQFF.

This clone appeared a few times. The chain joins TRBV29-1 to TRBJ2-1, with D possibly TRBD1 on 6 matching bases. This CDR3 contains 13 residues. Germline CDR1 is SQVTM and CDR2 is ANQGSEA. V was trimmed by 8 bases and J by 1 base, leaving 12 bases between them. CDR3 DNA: TGCAGCCACAGGGCGCCGTCCTACAATGAGCAGTTCTTC. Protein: CSHRAPSYNEQFF.

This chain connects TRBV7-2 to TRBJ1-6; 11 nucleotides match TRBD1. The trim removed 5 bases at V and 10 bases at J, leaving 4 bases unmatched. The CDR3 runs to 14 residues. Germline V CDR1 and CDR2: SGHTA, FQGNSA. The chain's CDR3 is CASSPGTGGSPLHF. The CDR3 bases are TGTGCCAGCAGCCCTGGGACAGGGGGATCACCCCTCCACTTT. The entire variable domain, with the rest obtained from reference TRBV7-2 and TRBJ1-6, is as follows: GAGVSQSPSNKVTEKGKDVELRCDPISGHTALYWYRQSLGQGLEFLIYFQGNSAPDKSGLPSDRFSAERTGGSVSTLTIQRTQQEDSAVYLCASSPGTGGSPLHFGNGTRLTVT.